This T cell receptor beta chain appears in the sequencing data of a study of blood T cell repertoires in COVID-19. The CDR3 covers 15 residues. CDR1 SGHNT and CDR2 YENEEA come from the germline V gene. Trimming at V came to 5 bases and at J to 7 bases, leaving 8 bases not matched to a gene. Measured with immunoSEQ multiplex PCR; TCRdb has only the in-frame clones, and not every one. The top ten clones hold around 9.6% of a sample with around 70,000 clones, just under 80% of them seen once. The receptor's source is a human donor in a cohort sampled during active COVID-19. The sequencing input was peripheral blood. The chain has TRBV11-3 and TRBJ2-2, with 9 bases identical to TRBD2. CDR3 loop: CASSPRAGGNGELFF. CDR3 in DNA: TGTGCCAGCAGCCCTCGAGCGGGAGGAAACGGGGAGCTGTTTTTT.